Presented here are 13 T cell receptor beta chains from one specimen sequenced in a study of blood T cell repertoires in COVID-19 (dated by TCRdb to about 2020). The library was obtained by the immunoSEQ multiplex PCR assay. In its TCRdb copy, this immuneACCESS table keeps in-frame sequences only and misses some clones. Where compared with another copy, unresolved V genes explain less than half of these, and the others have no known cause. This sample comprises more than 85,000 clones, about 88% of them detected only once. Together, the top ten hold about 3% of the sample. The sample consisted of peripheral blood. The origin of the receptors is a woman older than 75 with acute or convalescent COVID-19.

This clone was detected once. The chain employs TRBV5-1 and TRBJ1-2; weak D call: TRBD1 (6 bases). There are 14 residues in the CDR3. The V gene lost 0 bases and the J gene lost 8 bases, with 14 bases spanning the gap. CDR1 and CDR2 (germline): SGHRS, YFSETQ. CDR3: CASSLATGILGYTF. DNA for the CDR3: TGCGCCAGCAGCTTGGCCACAGGGATATTGGGCTACACCTTC.

CDR3 in DNA: TGTGCCAGCAGCATCAGGGGGCTCGGTAGCAATCAGCCCCAGCATTTT. This translates into CASSIRGLGSNQPQHF. This sequence joins TRBV6-2 or TRBV6-3 and TRBJ1-5, with TRBD1 matching over 8 bases. V was clipped by 6 bases and J by 0 bases; unmatched bases: 7. Germline CDR1 MNHEY, CDR2 SVGEGT. The CDR3 contains 16 residues.

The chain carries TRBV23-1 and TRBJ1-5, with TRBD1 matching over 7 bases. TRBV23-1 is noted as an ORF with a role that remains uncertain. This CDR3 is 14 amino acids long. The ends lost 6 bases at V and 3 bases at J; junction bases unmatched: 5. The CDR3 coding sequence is TGCGCCAGCAGCCGGGACAGCTTCAATCAGCCCCAGCATTTT. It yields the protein CASSRDSFNQPQHF.

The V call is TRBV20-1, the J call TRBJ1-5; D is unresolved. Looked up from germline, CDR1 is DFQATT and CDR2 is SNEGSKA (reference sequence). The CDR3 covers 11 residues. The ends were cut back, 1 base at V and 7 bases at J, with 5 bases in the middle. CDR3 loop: CSARAGQPQHF. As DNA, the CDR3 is TGCAGTGCTAGAGCCGGGCAGCCCCAGCATTTT.

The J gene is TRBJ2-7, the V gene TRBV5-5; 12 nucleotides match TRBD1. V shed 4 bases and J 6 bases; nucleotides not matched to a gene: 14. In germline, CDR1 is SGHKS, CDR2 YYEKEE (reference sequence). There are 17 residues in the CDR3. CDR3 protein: CASSPSATGQGAAEQYF. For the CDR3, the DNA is TGTGCCAGCAGCCCATCAGCCACGGGACAGGGGGCGGCCGAGCAGTACTTC.

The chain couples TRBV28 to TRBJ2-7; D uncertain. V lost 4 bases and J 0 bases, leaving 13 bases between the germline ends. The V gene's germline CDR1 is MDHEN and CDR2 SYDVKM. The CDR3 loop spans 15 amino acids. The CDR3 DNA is TGTGCCAGCAGTTCACCAGGTCTTAGCTCCTACGAGCAGTACTTC. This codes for CASSSPGLSSYEQYF.

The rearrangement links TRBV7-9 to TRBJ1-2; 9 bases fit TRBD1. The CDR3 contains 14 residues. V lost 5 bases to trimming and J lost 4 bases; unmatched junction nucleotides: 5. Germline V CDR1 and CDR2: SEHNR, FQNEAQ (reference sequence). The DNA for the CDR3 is TGTGCCAGCAGCCGCGGACAGGGGAGCTATGGCTACACCTTC. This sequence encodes CASSRGQGSYGYTF. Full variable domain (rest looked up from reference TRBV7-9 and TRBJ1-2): DTGVSQNPRHKITKRGQNVTFRCDPISEHNRLYWYRQTLGQGPEFLTYFQNEAQLEKSRLLSDRFSAERPKGSFSTLEIQRTEQGDSAMYLCASSRGQGSYGYTFGSGTRLTVV.

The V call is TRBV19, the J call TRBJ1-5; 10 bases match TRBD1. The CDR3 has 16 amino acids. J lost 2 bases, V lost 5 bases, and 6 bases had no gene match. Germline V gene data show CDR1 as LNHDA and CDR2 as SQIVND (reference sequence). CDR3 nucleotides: TGTGCCAGTAGTCCGACAGGGGGCTCGGGCAATCAGCCCCAGCATTTT. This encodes CASSPTGGSGNQPQHF.

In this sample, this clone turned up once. The CDR3 loop reads CASSLQGQGNGEQFF. The DNA for the CDR3 is TGTGCCAGCAGCTTACAGGGACAGGGTAATGGTGAGCAGTTCTTC. V usage is TRBV7-3 and J usage is TRBJ2-1, with TRBD1 matching over 9 bases. Germline loops: CDR1 SGHTA, CDR2 FQGTGA. Germline trimming cut 2 bases from V and 9 bases from J; bases unmatched to any gene: 8. This CDR3 region has 15 residues.

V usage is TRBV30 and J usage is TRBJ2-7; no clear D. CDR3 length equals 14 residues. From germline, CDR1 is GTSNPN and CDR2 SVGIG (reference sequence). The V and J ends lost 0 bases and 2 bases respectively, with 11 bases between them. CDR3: CAWSVGAPTYEQYF. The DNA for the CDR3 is TGTGCCTGGAGTGTAGGAGCGCCGACCTACGAGCAGTACTTC.

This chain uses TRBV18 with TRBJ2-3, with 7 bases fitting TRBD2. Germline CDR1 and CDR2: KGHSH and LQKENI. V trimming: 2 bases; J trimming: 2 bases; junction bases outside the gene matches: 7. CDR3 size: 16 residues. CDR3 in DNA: TGTGCCAGCTCACCAATGGCTAGCGGAACCACAGATACGCAGTATTTT. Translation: CASSPMASGTTDTQYF.

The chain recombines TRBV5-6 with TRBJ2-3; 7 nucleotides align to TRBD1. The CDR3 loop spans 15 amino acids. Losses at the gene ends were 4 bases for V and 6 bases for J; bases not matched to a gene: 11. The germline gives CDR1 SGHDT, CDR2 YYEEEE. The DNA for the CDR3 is TGTGCCAGCAGCCTTCGGACAGGTTCATTTGATACGCAGTATTTT. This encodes CASSLRTGSFDTQYF.

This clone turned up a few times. The CDR3 loop is CASTGQNTGELFF. The CDR3 nucleotides read TGTGCCAGCACAGGACAGAACACCGGGGAGCTGTTTTTT. V is TRBV6-6 and J is TRBJ2-2, with D tentatively TRBD1 (5 bases). V lost 7 bases and J lost 1, with 7 bases in between. CDR1 and CDR2 from the germline V gene are MNHNY and SVGAGI (reference sequence). The CDR3 is 13 amino acids.